This record looks at one T cell receptor (beta chain) sequence and its context. The entry originates in a study of T cell changes during pregnancy in multiple sclerosis. Trimming at V came to 3 bases and at J to 12 bases, leaving 6 bases not matched to a gene. The V gene's germline CDR1 is MDHEN and CDR2 SYDVKM. The CDR3 length is 13 residues. Sequencing was performed with immunoSEQ multiplex PCR; in TCRdb, only in-frame clones are kept and a portion is missing. The sample holds roughly 110,000 clones, under 95% seen once. The source was peripheral blood, collected before pregnancy. The source of this sequence is a female donor with multiple sclerosis, enrolled in a pregnancy study. The V gene is TRBV28, the J gene TRBJ1-4; 8 bases are a match to TRBD1. The CDR3 DNA follows: TGTGCCAGCAGTTTGCGGGACAGGAGGGAACTGTTTTTT. Amino acids: CASSLRDRRELFF.